This T cell receptor beta chain was found in a study of OX40 agonist ivuxolimab in advanced cancers. Study at large: The study treated patients with ivuxolimab, an agonistic anti-OX40 (CD134) antibody. A partial response was reached by three patients: one with hepatocellular carcinoma and two with cutaneous melanoma.

Profiling relied on immunoSEQ multiplex PCR, and the TCRdb table lists in-frame clones only, not all of them. The table includes about 77,000 clones, roughly 90% detected once. General observations from the study: Some of the lowest clonal expansion was seen in partial responders at 0.1-3.0 mg/kg.

This clone was seen once. Its target is unknown. The length of the CDR3 is 12 residues. V was clipped by 5 bases and J by 8 bases, with 8 bases between them. Germline-derived CDR1 and CDR2 are SGHRS and YFSETQ. This sample comprised CD4+ or CD8+ T cells sorted from blood, obtained in a trial of the OX40 agonist ivuxolimab. The TCR was taken from an adult with an advanced solid tumor such as melanoma, head and neck, liver or kidney cancer. The gene calls are TRBV5-1 and TRBJ1-6, with D tentatively TRBD1 (5 bases). The CDR3, as DNA: TGCGCCAGCAGGGTAGGGGATTCACCCCTCCACTTT. Translating it yields CASRVGDSPLHF.